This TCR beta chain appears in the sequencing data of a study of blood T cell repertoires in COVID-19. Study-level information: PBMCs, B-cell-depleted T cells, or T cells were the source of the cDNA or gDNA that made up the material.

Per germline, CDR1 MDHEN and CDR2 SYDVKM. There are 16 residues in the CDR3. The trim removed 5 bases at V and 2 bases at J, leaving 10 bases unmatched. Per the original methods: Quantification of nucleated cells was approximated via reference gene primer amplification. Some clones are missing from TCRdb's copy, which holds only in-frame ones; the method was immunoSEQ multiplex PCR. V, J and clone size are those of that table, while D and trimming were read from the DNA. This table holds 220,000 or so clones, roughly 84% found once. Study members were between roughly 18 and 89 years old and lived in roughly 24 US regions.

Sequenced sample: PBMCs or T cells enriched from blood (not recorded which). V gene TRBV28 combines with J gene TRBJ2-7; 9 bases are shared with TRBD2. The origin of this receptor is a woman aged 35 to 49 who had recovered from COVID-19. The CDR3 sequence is CASSPPSGGRAYEQYF. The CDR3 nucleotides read TGTGCCAGCAGTCCTCCTTCCGGCGGGAGGGCCTACGAGCAGTACTTC.